This is a list of T cell receptor beta chains from one sample in a study of a mutant IDH1 vaccine in newly diagnosed glioma. Sequencing was performed with immunoSEQ multiplex PCR; in TCRdb, only in-frame clones are kept and a portion is missing. Altogether some 33,000 clones are present, 60% to 80% being singletons, with the ten largest covering about a tenth. Antigens for these TCRs are unknown. Here the sequenced sample was PBMCs, taken from a glioma patient whose treatment included an IDH1 peptide vaccine. Every receptor here comes from a woman in her 30s with glioma. Some clones in this sample may be carry-over from other donors' samples. Each CDR3 is given with its conserved first and last residue. The D gene is left open where the match is weak. Expanded clones get a size class; other rows say once, few or many, or leave the size out.

J: TRBJ2-7
size: once
D: TRBD2
V: TRBV13
CDR3: CASSSGTSGPREQYF
DNA: TGTGCCAGCAGCTCCGGGACTAGCGGTCCTCGGGAGCAGTACTTC

J: TRBJ1-1
size: NA
D: NA
V: TRBV2
CDR3: CASSGQRNTEAFF
DNA: TGTGCCAGCAGTGGACAGAGGAACACTGAAGCTTTCTTT

J: TRBJ1-1
size: NA
D: NA
V: TRBV9
CDR3: CASSVGGGTKAFF
DNA: TGTGCCAGCAGCGTAGGGGGGGGAACCAAAGCTTTCTTT

J: TRBJ2-3
size: NA
D: TRBD2
V: TRBV9
CDR3: CASSPQGLATDTQYF
DNA: TGTGCCAGCAGCCCCCAAGGACTAGCGACAGATACGCAGTATTTT

J: TRBJ1-2
size: NA
D: NA
V: TRBV11-2
CDR3: CASSLGTDYGYTF
DNA: TGTGCCAGCAGCCTAGGGACGGACTATGGCTACACCTTC

J: TRBJ1-3
size: NA
D: NA
V: TRBV20-1
CDR3: CSAREGNTIYF
DNA: TGCAGTGCCAGGGAGGGAAACACCATATATTTT

J: TRBJ2-3
size: NA
D: TRBD2
V: TRBV5-1
CDR3: CASSFRGADTQYF
DNA: TGCGCCAGCAGCTTTCGGGGGGCAGATACGCAGTATTTT

J: TRBJ2-7
size: NA
D: NA
V: TRBV30
CDR3: CASTGANSYEQYF
DNA: TGTGCCTCCACCGGGGCGAACTCCTACGAGCAGTACTTC

J: TRBJ2-3
size: NA
D: TRBD2
V: TRBV6-5
CDR3: CASSYSGAGEDTQYF
DNA: TGTGCCAGCAGTTACTCGGGAGCGGGAGAGGATACGCAGTATTTT

J: TRBJ1-3
size: NA
D: NA
V: TRBV14
CDR3: CASSQDLVEGNTIYF
DNA: TGTGCCAGCAGCCAAGATTTGGTAGAAGGAAACACCATATATTTT

J: TRBJ2-5
size: NA
D: NA
V: TRBV30
CDR3: CAWRYGGPETQYF
DNA: TGTGCCTGGAGGTATGGGGGCCCGGAGACCCAGTACTTC

J: TRBJ2-7
size: NA
D: TRBD2
V: TRBV5-1
CDR3: CASSWGGQYEQYF
DNA: TGCGCCAGCAGCTGGGGGGGTCAATACGAGCAGTACTTC

J: TRBJ1-5
size: NA
D: TRBD1
V: TRBV27
CDR3: CASSPDRGYQPQHF
DNA: TGTGCCAGCAGCCCAGACAGGGGATATCAGCCCCAGCATTTT

J: TRBJ2-5
size: NA
D: NA
V: TRBV7-8
CDR3: CASRLDGTYQETQYF
DNA: TGTGCCAGCAGACTAGATGGGACCTACCAAGAGACCCAGTACTTC

J: TRBJ1-2
size: few
D: TRBD1
V: TRBV19
CDR3: CASSRDRATYGYTF
DNA: TGTGCCAGTAGTCGGGACAGAGCTACCTATGGCTACACCTTC

J: TRBJ1-1
size: NA
D: NA
V: TRBV29-1
CDR3: CSVVWGSKTEAFF
DNA: TGCAGCGTTGTTTGGGGGTCCAAAACTGAAGCTTTCTTT

J: TRBJ1-1
size: NA
D: NA
V: TRBV6-6
CDR3: CASSSRGGSGNTEAFF
DNA: TGTGCCAGCAGCTCACGCGGGGGGTCTGGGAACACTGAAGCTTTCTTT

J: TRBJ1-2
size: NA
D: TRBD1
V: TRBV11-1
CDR3: CASSSGQGSNYGYTF
DNA: TGTGCCAGCAGCTCAGGACAGGGGTCTAACTATGGCTACACCTTC

J: TRBJ1-3
size: NA
D: NA
V: TRBV12-5
CDR3: CASGFRSSGNTIYF
DNA: TGTGCTAGTGGTTTTCGGTCCTCTGGAAACACCATATATTTT

J: TRBJ2-1
size: NA
D: NA
V: TRBV29-1
CDR3: CSVDRAIVSYNEQFF
DNA: TGCAGCGTTGACAGGGCGATAGTCTCCTACAATGAGCAGTTCTTC

J: TRBJ1-1
size: NA
D: TRBD1
V: TRBV5-1
CDR3: CASTDRENTEAFF
DNA: TGCGCCAGCACGGACAGGGAGAACACTGAAGCTTTCTTT

J: TRBJ2-5
size: NA
D: NA
V: TRBV6-6
CDR3: CASTLGTAAETQYF
DNA: TGTGCCAGCACCCTCGGGACGGCGGCGGAGACCCAGTACTTC

J: TRBJ1-4
size: NA
D: TRBD1
V: TRBV29-1
CDR3: CSVGGTGRDEKLFF
DNA: TGCAGCGTTGGAGGGACAGGAAGGGATGAAAAACTGTTTTTT

J: TRBJ1-2
size: NA
D: NA
V: TRBV7-9
CDR3: CASSSRGGLYGYTF
DNA: TGTGCCAGCAGCTCCAGAGGGGGTCTCTATGGCTACACCTTC

J: TRBJ2-7
size: NA
D: TRBD2
V: TRBV6-1
CDR3: CASSGLAGVNYEQYF
DNA: TGTGCCAGCAGTGGCCTAGCGGGAGTAAATTACGAGCAGTACTTC

J: TRBJ2-1
size: NA
D: NA
V: TRBV6-6
CDR3: CASSYRGDNEQFF
DNA: TGTGCCAGCAGCTATAGGGGGGACAATGAGCAGTTCTTC

J: TRBJ1-3
size: NA
D: TRBD1
V: TRBV6-6
CDR3: CASSSGGAGNTIYF
DNA: TGTGCCAGCAGTTCAGGGGGAGCGGGAAACACCATATATTTT